Below are 31 T cell receptor beta chains sequenced from a single sample in a study of T cell responses to AZD1222 COVID-19 vaccine. Sequenced by immunoSEQ multiplex PCR; TCRdb stores in-frame clones only, minus some. In the table there are roughly 100,000 clones, roughly 89% of which are singletons. The specimen comprised peripheral blood, sampled 28 days after the second AZD1222 dose. Source of these receptors: an adult who received the AZD1222 COVID-19 vaccine.

DNA of the CDR3: TGCGCCAGCAGCTTGGACGGGAGTAGGTCAGATACGCAGTATTTT. Translating gives CASSLDGSRSDTQYF. The V call is TRBV5-1, the J call TRBJ2-3; a weak D match, TRBD2 (6 bases). Germline V gene data show CDR1 as SGHRS and CDR2 as YFSETQ. This CDR3 is 15 amino acids long. Trimming left V 0 bases short and J 4 bases short, with 12 bases between.

J is TRBJ2-7 and V is TRBV11-2; D is undetermined. Germline V gene sequence: CDR1 SGHAT, CDR2 FQNNGV. Trimming left V 5 bases short and J 4 bases short, with 12 bases between. This CDR3 contains 13 residues. The CDR3 DNA reads TGTGCCAGCAGCGCCGCGAGGAATTACGAGCAGTACTTC. Protein product: CASSAARNYEQYF. Variable domain in full (rest from reference TRBV11-2 and TRBJ2-7): EAGVAQSPRYKIIEKRQSVAFWCNPISGHATLYWYQQILGQGPKLLIQFQNNGVVDDSQLPKDRFSAERLKGVDSTLKIQPAKLEDSAVYLCASSAARNYEQYFGPGTRLTVT.

V is TRBV18 and J is TRBJ2-3; no clear D gene. The CDR3 has 14 amino acids. V lost 0 bases to trimming and J lost 4 bases, with 8 bases between them. Germline V lookup: CDR1 KGHSH, CDR2 LQKENI. The CDR3 DNA sequence: TGTGCCAGCTCACCACCCTCACAGCCAGATACGCAGTATTTT. Its protein is CASSPPSQPDTQYF.

The CDR3 spells CASSMRAEIYEQYF. For the CDR3, the DNA is TGTGCCAGCAGCATGCGGGCGGAGATCTACGAGCAGTACTTC. This chain links TRBV27 with TRBJ2-7; tentative D call: TRBD2 (5 bases). The ends were cut back, 6 bases at V and 3 bases at J, with 15 bases in the middle. Germline V CDR1 and CDR2: MNHEY, SMNVEV (reference sequence). The CDR3 has 14 residues.

This CDR3 reads CASRPGQGAGQPQHF. CDR3 nucleotides: TGTGCCAGTAGGCCTGGACAGGGGGCGGGTCAGCCCCAGCATTTT. This sequence joins TRBV19 and TRBJ1-5; 11 bases line up with TRBD1. Trimming at V came to 6 bases and at J to 6 bases, leaving 7 bases not matched to a gene. Germline V gene sequence: CDR1 LNHDA, CDR2 SQIVND (reference sequence). CDR3 length: 15 residues.

The chain is built from TRBV28 and TRBJ2-1; unclear D gene. The CDR3 has 14 residues. Looked up from germline, CDR1 is MDHEN and CDR2 is SYDVKM. Between the trimmed V and J ends, which lost 5 bases and 12 bases, there was a span of 20 bases. For the CDR3, the DNA is TGTGCCAGCAGTATCGAAGATTGGGGTGGCGGGCAGTTCTTC. It yields the protein CASSIEDWGGGQFF.

The V and J genes are TRBV2 and TRBJ1-4, with 8 bases that match TRBD1. V lost 3 bases to trimming and J lost 8 bases; unmatched junction nucleotides: 5. The CDR3 extends over 14 amino acids. Germline CDR1 is SNHLY and CDR2 is FYNNEI. CDR3 nucleotides: TGTGCCAGCAGTGATGGACAGGGAGGGGAAAAACTGTTTTTT. It translates to CASSDGQGGEKLFF. The full variable domain, its missing parts supplied by reference TRBV2 and TRBJ1-4, is EPEVTQTPSHQVTQMGQEVILRCVPISNHLYFYWYRQILGQKVEFLVSFYNNEISEKSEIFDDQFSVERPDGSNFTLKIRSTKLEDSAMYFCASSDGQGGEKLFFGSGTQLSVL.

V and J are TRBV14 and TRBJ1-4, with D perhaps TRBD1 (5 bases). V was cut by 1 base and J by 5 bases, with 11 bases left in between. The CDR3 is 15 amino acids. The germline CDR1 and CDR2 sequences are SGHDN and FVKESK. The CDR3 nucleotides read TGTGCCAGCAGCCAAGTGGTAGGGGTAAATGAAAAACTGTTTTTT. Translating it yields CASSQVVGVNEKLFF.

This chain links TRBV7-9 with TRBJ2-5, with D perhaps assigned TRBD1 or TRBD2 (5 bases each). Trimming cost V 2 bases and J 5 bases, with 18 bases left between them. Germline lookup yields CDR1 SEHNR and CDR2 FQNEAQ (reference sequence). The CDR3 contains 16 residues. CDR3 coding DNA: TGTGCCAGCAGCTTATCCGGGCCAGGGACGGGGGAGACCCAGTACTTC. Its translation: CASSLSGPGTGETQYF.

The V call is TRBV9, the J call TRBJ2-1; 12 bases are shared with TRBD2. In germline, CDR1 is SGDLS, CDR2 YYNGEE. Trimming removed 2 bases from V and 7 bases from J; junction bases left unmatched: 1. The CDR3 covers 14 residues. The CDR3 sequence: CASSVGTSGNEQFF. DNA for the CDR3: TGTGCCAGCAGCGTGGGGACTAGCGGGAATGAGCAGTTCTTC. The full variable domain, completed using reference TRBV9 and TRBJ2-1, is DSGVTQTPKHLITATGQRVTLRCSPRSGDLSVYWYQQSLDQGLQFLIQYYNGEERAKGNILERFSAQQFPDLHSELNLSSLELGDSALYFCASSVGTSGNEQFFGPGTRLTVL.

The chain combines TRBV30 with TRBJ2-7, with a tentative D call TRBD1 (5 bases). CDR1 is GTSNPN and CDR2 is SVGIG in the germline V gene (reference sequence). V gave up 2 bases and J gave up 2 bases, with 10 bases separating them. This CDR3 comprises 13 residues. CDR3 region: CAWSPQGPYEQYF. The CDR3 bases are TGTGCCTGGAGTCCGCAGGGCCCCTACGAGCAGTACTTC.

The chain combines TRBV6-5 with TRBJ1-4, with TRBD1 matching 10 bases. This CDR3 spans 14 amino acids. CDR1 is MNHEY, CDR2 SVGAGI, per germline. Losses at the gene ends were 6 bases for V and 8 bases for J; bases not matched to a gene: 6. The CDR3 DNA reads TGTGCCAGCAGGCTAGGGACAGGGGCGGAAAAACTGTTTTTT. It translates to CASRLGTGAEKLFF.

The chain uses TRBV6-1 and TRBJ1-2; D gene unclear. The V gene lost 1 base and the J gene lost 5 bases, with 11 bases spanning the gap. The CDR3 covers 14 residues. CDR1 MNHNS and CDR2 SASEGT come from the germline V gene. This CDR3 is CASSEGALPYGYTF. The CDR3 DNA reads TGTGCCAGCAGTGAAGGGGCCTTACCTTATGGCTACACCTTC.

The chain carries TRBV9 and TRBJ2-1; TRBD1 matches 11 bases. The CDR3 has 14 residues. Germline loops: CDR1 SGDLS, CDR2 YYNGEE. V lost 3 bases to trimming and J lost 9 bases; unmatched junction nucleotides: 5. In nucleotides, the CDR3 is TGTGCCAGCAGCGCGTCCGGGACAGGGGGTGAGCAGTTCTTC. It specifies CASSASGTGGEQFF.

The chain links TRBV6-1 to TRBJ2-6, with D unresolved. V was trimmed by 1 base and J by 0 bases, leaving 7 bases between them. CDR3 length: 16 amino acids. Germline assignment: CDR1 MNHNS and CDR2 SASEGT. CDR3 loop: CASSEGPPSGANVLTF. CDR3 DNA: TGTGCCAGCAGTGAAGGACCGCCCTCTGGGGCCAACGTCCTGACTTTC.

This chain joins TRBV27 and TRBJ1-3; TRBD1 aligns across 7 bases. The germline V gene encodes CDR1 MNHEY and CDR2 SMNVEV (reference sequence). CDR3 length: 13 residues. V shed 8 bases, J shed 2 bases, and the junction held 3 bases outside the gene matches. CDR3 DNA: TGTGCCAGCTCGGGACAGCCTGGAAACACCATATATTTT. Translated, it gives CASSGQPGNTIYF.

This chain links TRBV6-4 with TRBJ2-7, with 7 nucleotides matching TRBD1. Germline V gene data show CDR1 as MRHNA and CDR2 as SNTAGT. The CDR3 spans 15 residues. Trimming cost V 0 bases and J 6 bases; bases outside gene matches: 8. CDR3 nucleotide sequence: TGTGCCAGCAGTGACTCGAGGGGGCCCGTCGGCGAGCAGTACTTC. Translating it yields CASSDSRGPVGEQYF.

CDR3: CASSQDLTGFREKLFF. The DNA for the CDR3 is TGCGCCAGCAGCCAAGATCTAACGGGGTTTAGGGAAAAACTGTTTTTT. The chain has TRBV4-3 and TRBJ1-4; D is unresolved. The CDR3 consists of 16 residues. From germline, CDR1 is LGHNA and CDR2 YSLEER. With 0 bases removed from V and 8 bases from J, the gap between germline ends came to 16 bases.

V is TRBV18 and J is TRBJ2-3, with a tentative D call TRBD2 (5 bases). The CDR3 extends over 14 amino acids. The V end lost 3 bases, the J end lost 8 bases, and 15 bases lay between the germline ends. The germline V gene has CDR1 KGHSH and CDR2 LQKENI. CDR3 amino acids: CASSPGTSVATQYF. The CDR3 nucleotides read TGTGCCAGCTCACCGGGAACTAGTGTTGCTACGCAGTATTTT.

This clone was seen only once. CDR3 amino acids: CASTRTGVGTEAFF. CDR3 nucleotide sequence: TGTGCCAGCACCCGTACGGGGGTCGGCACTGAAGCTTTCTTT. The V call is TRBV2, the J call TRBJ1-1, with a tentative D call TRBD1 (5 bases). Trimming left V 7 bases short and J 4 bases short, with 16 bases between. Looked up from germline, CDR1 is SNHLY and CDR2 is FYNNEI. This CDR3 region has 14 residues.

The chain joins TRBV7-8 to TRBJ1-4, with unresolved D. V lost 7 bases and J lost 0, with 9 bases in between. CDR1 SGHVS and CDR2 FQNEAQ come from the germline V gene. The CDR3 is 14 residues long. The CDR3 DNA reads TGTGCCAGCACCGTTCTGGCAACTAATGAAAAACTGTTTTTT. Protein sequence: CASTVLATNEKLFF.

CDR3 bases: TGTGCCAGCAGCCCCAGCTCCGGGACTAGCGGGAGGGGCGGCTACGAGCAGTACTTC. This gives the protein CASSPSSGTSGRGGYEQYF. J is TRBJ2-7 and V is TRBV11-2, with TRBD2 matching 16 bases. CDR3 length: 19 amino acids. V lost 5 bases to trimming and J lost 3 bases; unmatched junction nucleotides: 13. CDR1 is SGHAT and CDR2 is FQNNGV in the germline V gene.

This sequence joins TRBV7-2 and TRBJ2-7; D is undetermined. Germline CDR1 is SGHTA and CDR2 is FQGNSA. The V and J ends lost 5 bases and 5 bases respectively, with 13 bases between them. The CDR3 is made up of 13 amino acids. Here the CDR3 reads CASSLIGIDEQYF. DNA for the CDR3: TGTGCCAGCAGCCTTATAGGGATTGACGAGCAGTACTTC.

This sequence joins TRBV2 and TRBJ2-3; D unclear. This CDR3 has 12 residues. Trimming removed 6 bases from V and 3 bases from J, with 7 bases in between. Germline-derived CDR1 and CDR2 are SNHLY and FYNNEI. The CDR3 loop reads CASSHPTDTQYF. CDR3 DNA sequence: TGTGCCAGCAGCCACCCTACAGATACGCAGTATTTT.

This chain uses TRBV4-3 with TRBJ2-7, with a possible D match to TRBD1 (6 bases). The CDR3 is 15 residues long. V was pared by 1 base and J by 1 base, with 11 bases between. Germline V gene sequence: CDR1 LGHNA, CDR2 YSLEER. CDR3 region: CASSQVSTGSYEQYF. The CDR3, as DNA: TGCGCCAGCAGCCAAGTGAGTACAGGGTCCTACGAGCAGTACTTC.

The V gene is TRBV27, the J gene TRBJ2-3; possibly TRBD1 or TRBD2 for D (5 bases each). V lost 7 bases and J 6 bases, leaving 14 bases between the germline ends. Germline V gene data show CDR1 as MNHEY and CDR2 as SMNVEV (reference sequence). The CDR3 runs 13 residues. CDR3 residues: CASKIKGTDTQYF. The CDR3 DNA sequence: TGTGCCAGCAAGATAAAGGGGACGGATACGCAGTATTTT.

This chain links TRBV19 with TRBJ1-5, with D possibly matching TRBD1 (6 bases). The V and J ends lost 5 bases and 4 bases respectively, with 15 bases between them. Germline lookup yields CDR1 LNHDA and CDR2 SQIVND (reference sequence). This CDR3 contains 15 residues. The DNA of the CDR3 is TGTGCCAGTAGTGTGGGACACAACCTAAATCAGCCCCAGCATTTT. Translation: CASSVGHNLNQPQHF.

This rearrangement joins TRBV7-9 to TRBJ1-4; TRBD1 matches at 7 bases. Germline V lookup: CDR1 SEHNR, CDR2 FQNEAQ (reference sequence). V lost 4 bases and J lost 8; bases outside the gene matches: 4. CDR3 length: 13 residues. CDR3 sequence: CASSYSGQEKLFF. CDR3 DNA sequence: TGTGCCAGCAGCTACTCGGGACAGGAAAAACTGTTTTTT.

V gene TRBV5-1 combines with J gene TRBJ2-1, with D possibly TRBD1 on 6 matching bases. CDR1 is SGHRS, CDR2 YFSETQ, per germline. The CDR3 has 13 residues. V lost 4 bases and J 15 bases, leaving 20 bases between the germline ends. CDR3 DNA sequence: TGCGCCAGCAGCCTGTTGAGGACAGCGGAATGGTTCTTC. This encodes CASSLLRTAEWFF. Using reference TRBV5-1 and TRBJ2-1 for the parts outside the CDR3, the full variable domain is KAGVTQTPRYLIKTRGQQVTLSCSPISGHRSVSWYQQTPGQGLQFLFEYFSETQRNKGNFPGRFSGRQFSNSRSEMNVSTLELGDSALYLCASSLLRTAEWFFGPGTRLTVL.

The genes are TRBV28 and TRBJ2-3, with 7 bases identical to TRBD2. Germline CDR1 is MDHEN and CDR2 is SYDVKM. The CDR3 is 15 residues long. J lost 1 base, V lost 2 bases, and 3 bases had no gene match. The CDR3: CASSLAGEGTDTQYF. CDR3 bases: TGTGCCAGCAGTTTAGCGGGAGAAGGCACAGATACGCAGTATTTT.

The rearrangement joins TRBV7-2 to TRBJ1-3; D remains ambiguous. Trimming shortened V by 3 bases and J by 0 bases, and 3 bases separated the two germline ends. This CDR3 spans 13 amino acids. CDR1 and CDR2 from the germline V gene are SGHTA and FQGNSA. The CDR3 region has the DNA TGTGCCAGCAGCTTCGTCTCTGGAAACACCATATATTTT. Its protein product is CASSFVSGNTIYF.